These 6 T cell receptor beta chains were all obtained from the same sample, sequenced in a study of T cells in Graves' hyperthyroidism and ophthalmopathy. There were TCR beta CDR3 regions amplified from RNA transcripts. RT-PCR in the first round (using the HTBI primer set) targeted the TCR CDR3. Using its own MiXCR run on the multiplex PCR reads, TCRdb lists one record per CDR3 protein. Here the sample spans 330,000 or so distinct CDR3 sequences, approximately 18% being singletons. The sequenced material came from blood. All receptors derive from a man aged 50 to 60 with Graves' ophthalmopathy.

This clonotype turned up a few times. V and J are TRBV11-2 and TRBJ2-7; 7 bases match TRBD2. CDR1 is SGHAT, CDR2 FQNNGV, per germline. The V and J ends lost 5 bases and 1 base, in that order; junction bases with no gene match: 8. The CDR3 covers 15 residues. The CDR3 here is CASSQGLAVSYEQYF. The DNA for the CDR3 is TGTGCCAGCAGCCAAGGTCTAGCGGTGTCCTACGAGCAGTACTTC.

CDR3 region: CASSVVQSGGEQAFF. The CDR3, as DNA: TGTGCCAGCAGCGTAGTGCAGTCAGGCGGAGAGCAAGCTTTCTTT. The chain has TRBV9 and TRBJ1-1, with D unresolved. This CDR3 comprises 15 residues. The V gene lost 0 bases and the J gene lost 9 bases, with 18 bases spanning the gap. Germline values: CDR1 SGDLS, CDR2 YYNGEE.

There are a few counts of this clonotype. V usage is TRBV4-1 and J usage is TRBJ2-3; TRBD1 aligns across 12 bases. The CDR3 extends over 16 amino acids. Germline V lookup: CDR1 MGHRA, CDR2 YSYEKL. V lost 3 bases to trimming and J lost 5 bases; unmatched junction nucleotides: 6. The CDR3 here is CASSHSGTGGGDTQYF. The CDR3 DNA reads TGCGCCAGCAGCCACTCCGGGACAGGGGGCGGAGATACGCAGTATTTT.

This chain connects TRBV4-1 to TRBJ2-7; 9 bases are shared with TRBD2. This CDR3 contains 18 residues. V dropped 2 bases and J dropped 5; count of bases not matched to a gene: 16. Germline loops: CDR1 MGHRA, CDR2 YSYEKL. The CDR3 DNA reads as TGCGCCAGCAGCCAATTACCCCCTTCTGGCGGGAGGGCCAACGAGCAGTACTTC. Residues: CASSQLPPSGGRANEQYF.

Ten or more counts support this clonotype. As DNA, the CDR3 is TGTGCCAGCAGTTTAGATGGCAGGGGAGAGACCCAGTACTTC. Encoded protein: CASSLDGRGETQYF. The chain joins TRBV12-3 or TRBV12-4 to TRBJ2-5, with a tentative D call TRBD1 (6 bases). The CDR3 is made up of 14 amino acids. V lost 1 base to trimming and J lost 4 bases, with 10 bases between them.

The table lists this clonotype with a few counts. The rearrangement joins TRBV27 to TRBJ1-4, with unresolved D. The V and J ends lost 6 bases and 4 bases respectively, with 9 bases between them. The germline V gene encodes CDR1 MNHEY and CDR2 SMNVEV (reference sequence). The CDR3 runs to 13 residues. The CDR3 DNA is TGTGCCAGCAGCCAGGAGCTTAATGAAAAACTGTTTTTT. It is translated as CASSQELNEKLFF.